The entry below gives a single T cell receptor beta chain sequence along with its context. The protocol was immunoSEQ multiplex PCR, while the TCRdb copy is restricted to in-frame clones and leaves out a portion. The profile covers 70,000 or so clones, with around 92% appearing a single time and roughly a fifth taken by the ten largest. This CDR3 spans 15 amino acids. Germline CDR1 LGHNT, CDR2 FRNRAP. The V and J ends lost 6 bases and 3 bases respectively, with 14 bases between them. These data are taken from a study of control samples from healthy donors and cancer patients. The receptor was isolated from a man in his 60s with lung cancer. The genes are TRBV12-5 and TRBJ2-2; possibly TRBD2 for D (7 bases). Sequencing used PBMCs. The CDR3 nucleotides read TGTGCTAGTGGCCCCTGGGGGGGCGACACCGGGGAGCTGTTTTTT. Protein sequence: CASGPWGGDTGELFF. Full variable domain (rest looked up from reference TRBV12-5 and TRBJ2-2): DARVTQTPRHKVTEMGQEVTMRCQPILGHNTVFWYRQTMMQGLELLAYFRNRAPLDDSGMPKDRFSAEMPDATLATLKIQPSEPRDSAVYFCASGPWGGDTGELFFGEGSRLTVL.